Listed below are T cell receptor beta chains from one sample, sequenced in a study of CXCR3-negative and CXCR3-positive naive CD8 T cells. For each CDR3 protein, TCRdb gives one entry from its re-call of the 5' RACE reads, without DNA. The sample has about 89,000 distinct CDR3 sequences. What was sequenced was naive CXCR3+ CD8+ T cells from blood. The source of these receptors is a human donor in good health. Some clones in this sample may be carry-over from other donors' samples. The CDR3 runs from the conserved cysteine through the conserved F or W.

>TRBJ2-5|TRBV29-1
CSVGGTSAYQETQYF
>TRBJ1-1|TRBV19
CASSIGATEAFF
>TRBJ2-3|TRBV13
CASSLRAPRADTQYF
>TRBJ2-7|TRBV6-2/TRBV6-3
CASSYSSGPYEQYF
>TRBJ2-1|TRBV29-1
CSVGPSGGFSYNEQFF
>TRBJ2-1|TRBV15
CATSRLRDRVYNEQFF
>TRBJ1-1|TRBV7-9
CASSSQSLTEAFF
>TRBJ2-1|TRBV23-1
CASRLAGTYNEQFF
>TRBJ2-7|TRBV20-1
CSVGGDDYEQYF
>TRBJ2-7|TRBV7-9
CASSLASGRSTYEQYF
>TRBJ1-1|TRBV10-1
CASWENTEAFF
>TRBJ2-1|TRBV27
CASRISTGLDEQFF
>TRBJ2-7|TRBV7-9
CASSFASREQYF
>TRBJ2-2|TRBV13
CASSGRGELFF
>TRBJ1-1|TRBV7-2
CASRGGTEAFF
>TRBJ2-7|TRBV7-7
CASSPDQTYEQYF
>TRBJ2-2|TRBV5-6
CASTPGSNGGELFF
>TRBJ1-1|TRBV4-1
CASSPQVGTGFLGEAFF
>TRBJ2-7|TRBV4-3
CASSPVGSSYEQYF